These 22 T cell receptor beta chains were all obtained from the same sample, sequenced in a study of T cell responses to AZD1222 COVID-19 vaccine. Assay used: immunoSEQ multiplex PCR; TCRdb lists only in-frame clones, some missing. The data hold 100,000 to 150,000 clones, with 90% observed a single time. Source: peripheral blood, taken on day 0 of AZD1222 vaccination. These receptors were taken from an adult in good health.

V is TRBV9 and J is TRBJ1-5; TRBD1 aligns across 10 bases. The CDR3 sequence is 15 residues long. Germline lookup yields CDR1 SGDLS and CDR2 YYNGEE. The junction had 4 bases not matched to a gene; V was cut back by 4 bases and J by 3 bases. This chain's CDR3 is CASSPGTGVNQPQHF. The CDR3 DNA sequence: TGTGCCAGCAGCCCCGGGACAGGGGTCAATCAGCCCCAGCATTTT.

The J gene is TRBJ1-5, the V gene TRBV6-2 or TRBV6-3; no firm D call. CDR1 and CDR2 (germline): MNHEY, SVGEGT. CDR3 size: 15 residues. The V end was cut by 2 bases, the J end by 0 bases, with 8 bases between. The CDR3 DNA reads as TGTGCCAGCAGTTACGTCATTAATAGCAATCAGCCCCAGCATTTT. This encodes CASSYVINSNQPQHF.

This clone appeared once. J is TRBJ2-7 and V is TRBV7-2; D possibly corresponds to TRBD2 (5 bases). V was cut by 5 bases and J by 7 bases, with 15 bases left in between. The length of the CDR3 is 13 residues. From germline, CDR1 is SGHTA and CDR2 FQGNSA. The CDR3 DNA reads TGTGCCAGCAGCCCTCAAAGAGCGGAAGAGCAGTACTTC. It specifies CASSPQRAEEQYF. The complete variable domain, with remaining parts taken from reference TRBV7-2 and TRBJ2-7, reads GAGVSQSPSNKVTEKGKDVELRCDPISGHTALYWYRQSLGQGLEFLIYFQGNSAPDKSGLPSDRFSAERTGGSVSTLTIQRTQQEDSAVYLCASSPQRAEEQYFGPGTRLTVT.

The V and J genes are TRBV25-1 and TRBJ1-1, with unresolved D. Trimming stripped 1 base from V and 5 bases from J, with 14 bases between. The CDR3 contains 15 residues. The germline gives CDR1 MGHDK, CDR2 SYGVNS. This chain's CDR3 is CASSESDGMRTEAFF. The CDR3 bases are TGTGCCAGCAGTGAATCGGACGGGATGAGAACTGAAGCTTTCTTT.

This clone was counted a few times. The same CDR3 can be traced to other DNA sequences in this sample. This chain joins TRBV5-1 and TRBJ2-5; the D is unclear. The germline V gene encodes CDR1 SGHRS and CDR2 YFSETQ. Trimming removed 3 bases at V and 1 base at J, with 1 base between. This CDR3 is 11 amino acids long. CDR3 DNA: TGCGCCAGCAGCTCCCAAGAGACCCAGTACTTC. It translates to CASSSQETQYF.

This clone was picked up one time. V usage is TRBV10-1 and J usage is TRBJ2-5; D uncertain. This CDR3 region has 13 residues. The V gene lost 3 bases and the J gene lost 2 bases, with 7 bases spanning the gap. CDR1 is WNHNN, CDR2 SYGVQD, per germline (reference sequence). CDR3 region: CASSDGPQETQYF. In nucleotides, the CDR3 is TGCGCCAGCAGTGACGGGCCTCAAGAGACCCAGTACTTC.

The chain recombines TRBV6-5 with TRBJ1-2; the D gene is possibly TRBD1 (6 bases). The CDR3 loop spans 16 amino acids. The germline V gene encodes CDR1 MNHEY and CDR2 SVGAGI. The germline V and J ends were trimmed by 0 bases and 1 base, with 12 bases remaining between them. CDR3 bases: TGTGCCAGCAGTTACTCCCCGACAGGAGTTAACTATGGCTACACCTTC. Protein product: CASSYSPTGVNYGYTF.

The rearrangement links TRBV6-5 to TRBJ1-5; the D is unclear. Trimming took 6 bases from V and 2 from J, leaving 14 bases between them. This CDR3 region has 15 residues. Per the germline V gene, CDR1 is MNHEY and CDR2 is SVGAGI. Here the CDR3 DNA reads TGTGCCAGCAGGGGCCGGACGGACCGCAATCAGCCCCAGCATTTT. It encodes CASRGRTDRNQPQHF.

V is TRBV6-5 and J is TRBJ1-5; D ambiguous. The germline V and J ends were trimmed by 4 bases and 7 bases, with 14 bases remaining between them. The germline gives CDR1 MNHEY, CDR2 SVGAGI. The CDR3 contains 14 residues. The CDR3 DNA is TGTGCCAGCAGTTCCCAACCATCGGGGCAGCCCCAGCATTTT. Its translation is CASSSQPSGQPQHF.

V gene TRBV13 combines with J gene TRBJ2-7; no reliable D call. Per germline, CDR1 PRHDT and CDR2 FYEKMQ (reference sequence). The CDR3 is 11 residues long. Trimming cost V 0 bases and J 5 bases, with 2 bases left between them. CDR3 coding DNA: TGTGCCAGCAGCTTAGGCCACGAGCAGTACTTC. This codes for CASSLGHEQYF.

V usage is TRBV5-4 and J usage is TRBJ1-3; 7 nucleotides agree with TRBD1. Germline CDR1 reads SGHNT; CDR2 reads YYREEE (reference sequence). This CDR3 is 15 amino acids long. V lost 1 base and J lost 0; bases outside the gene matches: 1. DNA of the CDR3: TGTGCCAGCAGCTTGCGGACAGGCTCTGGAAACACCATATATTTT. Protein sequence: CASSLRTGSGNTIYF.

This chain uses TRBV4-1 with TRBJ1-3, with D unclear. There are 16 residues in the CDR3. The ends were cut back, 0 bases at V and 0 bases at J, with 9 bases in the middle. CDR1 MGHRA and CDR2 YSYEKL come from the germline V gene. The CDR3 DNA sequence: TGCGCCAGCAGCCAAGAGGGCACCTACTCTGGAAACACCATATATTTT. It encodes CASSQEGTYSGNTIYF.

The V gene is TRBV18, the J gene TRBJ1-1; D ambiguous. This CDR3 spans 14 amino acids. V lost 2 bases to trimming and J lost 1 base, with 8 bases between them. Germline V gives CDR1 KGHSH, CDR2 LQKENI. The CDR3 DNA reads as TGTGCCAGCTCACCAAGGGAGGAGAACACTGAAGCTTTCTTT. It is translated as CASSPREENTEAFF.

This clone appeared a single time. The chain employs TRBV7-8 and TRBJ2-2; 9 nucleotides match TRBD2. Germline CDR1 is SGHVS and CDR2 is FQNEAQ. V gave up 1 base and J gave up 7 bases; unmatched junction bases: 7. The CDR3 loop spans 16 amino acids. DNA of the CDR3: TGTGCCAGCAGCTTAGAGCTAGCGGGACAAGACGGGGAGCTGTTTTTT. It codes for CASSLELAGQDGELFF. Together with reference TRBV7-8 and TRBJ2-2, the CDR3 gives the full variable domain: GAGVSQSPRYKVAKRGQDVALRCDPISGHVSLFWYQQALGQGPEFLTYFQNEAQLDKSGLPSDRFFAERPEGSVSTLKIQRTQQEDSAVYLCASSLELAGQDGELFFGEGSRLTVL.

The chain is built from TRBV9 and TRBJ1-3; D remains unclear. V lost 0 bases, J lost 1 base, and 11 bases lay in between. The CDR3 contains 16 residues. Germline-derived CDR1 and CDR2 are SGDLS and YYNGEE. CDR3 loop: CASSVGWGESGNTIYF. DNA of the CDR3: TGTGCCAGCAGCGTAGGTTGGGGAGAGTCTGGAAACACCATATATTTT.

The genes are TRBV11-1 and TRBJ2-1, with TRBD2 identical over 10 bases. With 2 bases clipped from V and 4 bases from J, the junction kept 2 bases outside the gene matches. Germline V gene data show CDR1 as SGHAT and CDR2 as FQDESV (reference sequence). This CDR3 spans 15 amino acids. The CDR3 nucleotides are TGTGCCAGCAGCTTACGAGCGGGAGGGTACAATGAGCAGTTCTTC. Its protein is CASSLRAGGYNEQFF.

This clone was seen a single time. V is TRBV19 and J is TRBJ2-7; D is undetermined. Trimming stripped 2 bases from V and 0 bases from J, with 8 bases between. The CDR3 has 14 amino acids. Germline CDR1 reads LNHDA; CDR2 reads SQIVND (reference sequence). The CDR3, as DNA: TGTGCCAGTAGTATAACCCTGAGCTCCTACGAGCAGTACTTC. Residues: CASSITLSSYEQYF.

The chain carries TRBV20-1 and TRBJ1-2; 7 bases line up with TRBD1. V lost 6 bases and J lost 8; bases outside the gene matches: 6. Germline-derived CDR1 and CDR2 are DFQATT and SNEGSKA (reference sequence). The CDR3 is 11 residues long. For the CDR3, the DNA is TGCAGTGCCTGGACAGGCAGCGGCTACACCTTC. Its translation is CSAWTGSGYTF.

The J gene is TRBJ2-5, the V gene TRBV27; 12 nucleotides line up with TRBD2. V lost 2 bases to trimming and J lost 5 bases; unmatched junction nucleotides: 6. Germline V lookup: CDR1 MNHEY, CDR2 SMNVEV (reference sequence). The CDR3 length is 16 residues. The CDR3 DNA follows: TGTGCCAGCAGTTTAGTTTGGACTAGCGGGACGGAGACCCAGTACTTC. Protein: CASSLVWTSGTETQYF.

The chain has TRBV18 and TRBJ2-7; 7 nucleotides match TRBD1. The CDR3 extends over 15 amino acids. V was clipped by 0 bases and J by 5 bases; unmatched bases: 7. Germline V gives CDR1 KGHSH, CDR2 LQKENI. CDR3 loop: CASSPPGTVKDEQYF. The CDR3 DNA follows: TGTGCCAGCTCACCACCTGGGACAGTTAAGGACGAGCAGTACTTC.

The chain has TRBV9 and TRBJ2-2; D remains unclear. V dropped 4 bases and J dropped 1 base, with 14 bases sitting between them. This CDR3 contains 16 residues. Germline V gene data show CDR1 as SGDLS and CDR2 as YYNGEE. CDR3: CASSPIRPGNTGELFF. In DNA, the CDR3 is TGTGCCAGCAGCCCCATTCGTCCCGGGAACACCGGGGAGCTGTTTTTT.

This clone was counted a single time. The chain recombines TRBV28 with TRBJ2-3; 9 bases match TRBD1. Germline V CDR1 and CDR2: MDHEN, SYDVKM. Losses at the gene ends were 8 bases for V and 2 bases for J; bases not matched to a gene: 11. This CDR3 spans 16 amino acids. This chain's CDR3 is CASGISTGGPTDTQYF. For the CDR3, the DNA is TGTGCCAGCGGGATCTCCACAGGGGGCCCCACAGATACGCAGTATTTT.